A single sample is the source of the 10 T cell receptor beta chains below, sequenced in a study of CD8 T cells in ankylosing spondylitis. Study results and caveats: Seemingly distinctive of ankylosing spondylitis blood was a TCR beta motif formed by eight highly homologous variants.

Their specific antigens are unknown. A single record per CDR3 protein comes from TCRdb applying MiXCR to the 5' RACE reads. The repertoire consists of a few hundred thousand distinct CDR3 sequences, with approximately 7.3% occurring once and the leading ten covering approximately 15%. The sequenced material came from blood, either unsorted or a sorted T cell fraction (not recorded which). The origin of the receptors is a male donor with ankylosing spondylitis.

This clonotype was seen many times. V and J are TRBV11-2 and TRBJ1-4; D remains ambiguous. CDR1 and CDR2 from the germline V gene are SGHAT and FQNNGV. This CDR3 spans 13 amino acids. Trimming removed 5 bases at V and 5 bases at J, with 9 bases between. The DNA of the CDR3 is TGTGCCAGCAGCCTCGACTCAAATGAAAAACTGTTTTTT. Its translation is CASSLDSNEKLFF.

This clonotype was counted ten times or more. The chain links TRBV21-1 to TRBJ2-3; the table's D call of TRBD2 was not tested on the DNA. TRBV21-1 is assigned pseudogene status. There are 20 residues in the CDR3. The CDR3 DNA sequence: TGTGCCAGCATCTATCCATGGCCGGGCCCCACTCTTTCTAGCACAGATACGCAGTATTTT. This sequence encodes CASIYPWPGPTLSSTDTQYF.

This clonotype appeared many times. The V call is TRBV29-1, the J call TRBJ2-7, with TRBD1 matching over 8 bases. Per germline, CDR1 SQVTM and CDR2 ANQGSEA. This CDR3 is built from 14 residues. V lost 4 bases to trimming and J lost 1 base; unmatched junction nucleotides: 6. The CDR3 bases are TGCAGCGTTGCCGGACAGGGACCATCCTACGAGCAGTACTTC. Translating it yields CSVAGQGPSYEQYF.

This clonotype was observed many times. This chain links TRBV12-3 or TRBV12-4 with TRBJ2-7; TRBD1 agrees at 8 bases. CDR3 length: 14 amino acids. V was pared by 7 bases and J by 2 bases, with 7 bases of the junction left unmatched. CDR3 amino acids: CASTPGQVTYEQYF. For the CDR3, the DNA is TGTGCCAGCACCCCGGGACAGGTAACCTACGAGCAGTACTTC.

This clonotype was found many times. The chain joins TRBV27 to TRBJ2-5; D perhaps matches TRBD2 (6 bases). The CDR3 covers 14 residues. Germline-derived CDR1 and CDR2 are MNHEY and SMNVEV (reference sequence). With 6 bases removed from V and 4 bases from J, the gap between germline ends came to 15 bases. This CDR3 reads CASRAWGVGETQYF. Written as DNA, the CDR3 is TGTGCCAGCAGAGCTTGGGGGGTAGGAGAGACCCAGTACTTC.

This clonotype was recorded at least ten times. The gene calls are TRBV4-1 and TRBJ1-6; no reliable D call. Germline CDR1 reads MGHRA; CDR2 reads YSYEKL. V was clipped by 0 bases and J by 8 bases, with 14 bases between them. The length of the CDR3 is 16 residues. The CDR3 is CASSQDQVVDDSPLHF. DNA for the CDR3: TGCGCCAGCAGCCAAGATCAAGTGGTCGACGATTCACCCCTCCACTTT.

Ten or more counts support this clonotype. The rearrangement joins TRBV9 to TRBJ2-1; D tentatively fits TRBD1 or TRBD2 (5 bases each). Germline CDR1 SGDLS, CDR2 YYNGEE. The CDR3 spans 13 residues. Trimming took off 7 bases at V and 0 bases at J, with 8 bases between the two ends. For the CDR3, the DNA is TGTGCCAGCGGGGGTAGCTCCTACAATGAGCAGTTCTTC. Protein product: CASGGSSYNEQFF.

This clonotype occurred many times. The chain joins TRBV7-9 to TRBJ1-2; D not certain. The germline V and J ends were trimmed by 0 bases and 8 bases, with 10 bases remaining between them. The CDR3 is made up of 13 amino acids. Looked up from germline, CDR1 is SEHNR and CDR2 is FQNEAQ (reference sequence). The CDR3 DNA follows: TGTGCCAGCAGCTTAGCGGGTGATCGGGGCTACACCTTC. This encodes CASSLAGDRGYTF.

The chain recombines TRBV28 with TRBJ1-6; D gene uncertain. CDR1 and CDR2 from the germline V gene are MDHEN and SYDVKM. The CDR3 has 16 amino acids. V lost 8 bases and J lost 0, with 14 bases in between. CDR3 amino acids: CASRPNDGSYNSPLHF. The CDR3 region has the DNA TGTGCCAGCCGACCGAACGACGGCTCCTATAATTCACCCCTCCACTTT.

The chain uses TRBV27 and TRBJ1-1, with 7 positions matching TRBD1. Germline CDR1 is MNHEY and CDR2 is SMNVEV (reference sequence). Germline trimming cut 4 bases from V and 7 bases from J; bases unmatched to any gene: 3. There are 12 residues in the CDR3. CDR3 coding DNA: TGTGCCAGCAGTTGGGGGACAGTTGAAGCTTTCTTT. This translates into CASSWGTVEAFF.